The entry below describes one T cell receptor beta chain. Ten or more counts support this clonotype. The antigen it recognizes is unknown. Base-call qualities are not available, and no considerably larger clone is one nucleotide away. The sample's time point label, decoded: newly diagnosed GD, antithyroid drugs for less than 3 months. For both TCR sequencing and RNA sequencing, RNA was extracted from PBMCs using TRIzol. The diagnosis of Graves' disease was made according to American Thyroid Association guidelines. Patients were recruited from an endocrinology department in Xi'an, China. Each patient gave around 9.2 milliliters of peripheral blood, collected in an EDTA anticoagulant tube. Ficoll Paque Plus density gradient separation was used to isolate PBMCs, and no further T cell sorting was performed. RNA quality was checked with an Agilent 2100 Bioanalyzer and agarose gel, and concentration with a NanoDrop 2000.

This specimen comes from a study of regulatory T cells in long-lasting Graves disease (dated by TCRdb to the early 2020s). Regarding the research as a whole: Antithyroid drugs had been taken for less than 3 months by newly diagnosed Graves' disease patients. The study was registered as a clinical trial and conducted in China. A total of roughly 35 samples underwent TCR sequencing: roughly 13 from persistent and roughly 20 from newly diagnosed Graves' disease patients. Patients with persistent Graves' disease were compared with patients with newly diagnosed Graves' disease using TCR sequencing and RNA sequencing of peripheral blood.

The germline V gene encodes CDR1 GTSNPN and CDR2 SVGIG (reference sequence). At the junction V is shortened by 3 bases and J by 1 base, with 10 bases in between. Including cysteine and phenylalanine, the CDR3 has 14 amino acids. Only the CDR3 region is kept as DNA, spanning 42 bases read in frame from base 1. Overall results and qualifications from the work: Persistent disease showed preferential use of TRBV28, TRBJ1-2 and TRBJ2-5, whereas newly diagnosed disease favored TRBV20-1 and TRBJ2-1. Only the TCR beta chain was sequenced and analyzed. Patients with persistent disease shared more public clonotypes (fewer than 3,000) than newly diagnosed patients did (approximately 990). Compared with newly diagnosed patients, patients with persistent Graves' disease had lower TCR Shannon entropy and fewer highly expanded clones, which suggests clonal expansion. Because the primary lesion, thyroid tissue, could not be accessed, the study looked at peripheral blood alone. As a limitation, the authors acknowledged that the small sample size may reduce accuracy.

The library came from multiplex PCR. The run used an Illumina HiSeq 4000. CDR3 regions were amplified by Arm-PCR with iRepertoire HTBI primers to construct TCR beta libraries. Gel purification was performed on PCR products prior to sequencing. The original pipeline was this. A total of fewer than 80 TRBV and approximately 13 TRBJ segments were identified across samples and were used for gene usage analysis of CDR3 amino acid clonotypes. COPE and FqMerger were used to merge the filtered high-quality paired reads into contigs. Contigs were aligned with BLAST to IMGT TRBV, TRBD and TRBJ reference genes, and CDR3 was defined per IMGT. Highly expanded clones were defined as clonotypes with a frequency above 0.1%. Shannon entropy was used to measure repertoire diversity, and the Gini coefficient was used to measure V-J evenness. A clonotype found in more than one individual was treated as public. TCRdb reprocessed the public reads (quality trimming at Q25 with fastp, clone calling with MiXCR) and kept in-frame beta chains. Each record represents a unique CDR3 protein, reported with the most common genes and DNA among its rows. These V and J calls originate from TCRdb's pipeline instead of the authors' own analysis. The sample table contains 550,000 to 650,000 distinct CDR3 sequences; only one count was recorded for around 15% of them. About 12% of the sample goes to the ten largest clones.

These same records also appear under a second study, on T cells in Graves' hyperthyroidism and ophthalmopathy. As noted in the second study: Stable Graves' hyperthyroidism was defined as the absence of progression to ophthalmopathy over 18 months of follow-up. Hyperthyroidism patients were aged 18 to 65 years and newly diagnosed, with disease duration of less than 2 months. Exclusion was applied to patients with uncontrolled infections, other autoimmune diseases, pregnancy or lactation. Clinical symptoms, serum thyroxine and TRAb, thyroid ultrasound, and orbital computed tomography formed the basis for the diagnoses. The TCR CDR3 was subjected to a first round of RT-PCR using the HTBI primer set and the Qiagen OneStep RT-PCR kit. Most expanded thyroid clonotypes (frequency above 0.001) were also detected in blood, a finding suggesting that blood repertoires may reflect thyroid immune responses. A 13 V-J signature model separated ophthalmopathy from stable hyperthyroidism, with roughly 88% sensitivity and about 81% specificity in cross-validation and 80%/75% in testing. During validation, the model predicted progression to ophthalmopathy a median of approximately 6.5 months ahead of onset, with around 71% sensitivity and 72.22% specificity. TCR V-J signatures able to tell the groups apart were searched for in a discovery cohort of some 97 patients, of whom fewer than 45 had Graves' ophthalmopathy and around 56 had stable Graves' hyperthyroidism. Whether ophthalmopathy could be predicted prospectively was tested in an independent validation cohort made up of about 20 hyperthyroidism patients plus 17 patients who later progressed to ophthalmopathy. The 95 to 100 discovery patients were randomly divided into training and test sets at a 7:3 ratio. In roughly six Graves' hyperthyroidism patients, the study also compared T-cell repertoires from thyroid tissue with T-cell repertoires from blood. Once sampling was done, hyperthyroidism patients were given methimazole at a starting dose of 30 mg daily, whereas ophthalmopathy patients were given high-dose intravenous methylprednisolone. A second multiplex PCR round built the libraries, followed by size selection and purification. Paired-end sequencing of the libraries was performed with 100 bp reads on an Illumina HiSeq2000. Raw data were processed with SOAPnuke, discarding reads with adapters, uncalled bases, mean Phred below 15, or no exact constant-primer or identifier match. COPE v1.2.5 was used to merge the high-quality paired reads, and each unique nucleotide sequence was defined as a clonotype. MiTCR v1.1 was used to align clonotypes to the IMGT TRBV, TRBD and TRBJ reference segments. The analysis included only V-J combinations with a frequency above 0.0001, which together covered around 99% of the repertoires. A TCS score was defined as the ratio of F50 (clonal expansion) to E x V (chaos), with BLOSUM62-based TCRdist applied between CDR3 peptides within each V-J. Welch's t-statistics and random forest reduced approximately 520 V-J features to 10 to 15, which were used in a naive Bayes classifier (R e1071). No statistical method was used to set the sample size in advance, and investigators knew the group allocation. According to the paper, TCR Vbeta CDR3 sequencing was carried out on around 140 peripheral blood samples, which came from approximately 41 ophthalmopathy, about 75 hyperthyroidism and roughly 17 progressor patients.

Here the sequenced sample was peripheral blood mononuclear cells (PBMCs), taken at new diagnosis, from a patient treated with antithyroid drugs. The rearranged segments are TRBV30 and TRBJ1-5; TRBD1 is possibly the D segment (6 matching bases). The clonotype comes from a man aged 18 to 35 with Graves disease. Donor details come from another sample of the same person, matched by shared clones. The CDR3 corresponds to CAWRDRSSNQPQHF. At the DNA level, the sequence is TGTGCCTGGAGGGACAGATCCAGCAATCAGCCCCAGCATTTT.